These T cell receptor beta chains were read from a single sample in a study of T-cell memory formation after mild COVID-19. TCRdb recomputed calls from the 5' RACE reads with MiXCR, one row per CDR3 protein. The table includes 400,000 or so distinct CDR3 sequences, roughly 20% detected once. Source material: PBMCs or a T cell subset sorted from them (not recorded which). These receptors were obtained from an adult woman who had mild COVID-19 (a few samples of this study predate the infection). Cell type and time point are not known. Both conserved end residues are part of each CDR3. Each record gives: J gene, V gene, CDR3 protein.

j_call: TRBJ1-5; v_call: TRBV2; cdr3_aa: CASTGGWSNQPQHF
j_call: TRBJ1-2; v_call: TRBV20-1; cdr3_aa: CSAHYPPPGGYTF
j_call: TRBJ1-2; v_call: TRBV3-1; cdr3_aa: CASSQAGHYGYTF
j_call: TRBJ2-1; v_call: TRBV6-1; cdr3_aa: CASSEGSGGAEQFF
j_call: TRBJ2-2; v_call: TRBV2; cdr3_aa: CASSEALRQGAYTGELFF
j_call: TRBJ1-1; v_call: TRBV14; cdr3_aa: CASSLSGTGVRLNTEAFF
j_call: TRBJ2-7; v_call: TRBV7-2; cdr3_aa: CASSPESGRLVEQYF
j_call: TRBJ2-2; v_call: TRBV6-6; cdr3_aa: CASSYSGTASGELFF
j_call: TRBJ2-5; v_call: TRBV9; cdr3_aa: CASSVGTSGAQETQYF
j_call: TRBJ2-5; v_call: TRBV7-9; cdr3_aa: CASSLGPSGTTPQYF
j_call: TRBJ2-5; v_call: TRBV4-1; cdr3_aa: CASSQETQLETQYF
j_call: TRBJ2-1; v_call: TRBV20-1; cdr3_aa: CSASASGRNRYNEQFF
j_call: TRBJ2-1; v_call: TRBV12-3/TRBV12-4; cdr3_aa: CASSITSGGYNEQFF
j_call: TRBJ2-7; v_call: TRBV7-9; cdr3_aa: CASSFSFTYEQYF
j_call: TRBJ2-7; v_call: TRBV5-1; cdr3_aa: CASSTEVSAYEQYF
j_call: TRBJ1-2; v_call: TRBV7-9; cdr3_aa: CASSDVDRGVYGYTF
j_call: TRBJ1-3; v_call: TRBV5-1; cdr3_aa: CASSSGGTGNTIYF
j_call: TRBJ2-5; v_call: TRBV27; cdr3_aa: CASSFSGLGETQYF
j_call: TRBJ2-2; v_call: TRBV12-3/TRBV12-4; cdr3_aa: CASSLTGGTGELFF
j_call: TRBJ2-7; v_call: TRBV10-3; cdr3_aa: CAISEGTGSYEQYF
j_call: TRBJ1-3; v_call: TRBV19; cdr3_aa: CATTRTGNGNTIYF
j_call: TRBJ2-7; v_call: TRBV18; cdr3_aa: CASSQFSGRVYEQYF
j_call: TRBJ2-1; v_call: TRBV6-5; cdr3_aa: CASSYSAGGKNEQFF
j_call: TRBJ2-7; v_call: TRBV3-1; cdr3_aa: CASSQGIVAGSEQYF
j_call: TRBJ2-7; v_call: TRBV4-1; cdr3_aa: CASSQEQGITSYEQYF
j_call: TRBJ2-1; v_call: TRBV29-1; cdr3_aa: CSISSQQVDNEQFF
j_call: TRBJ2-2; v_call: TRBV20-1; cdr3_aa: CSAADKRNTGELFF
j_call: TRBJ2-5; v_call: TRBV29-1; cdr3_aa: CSVDLGPQETQYF
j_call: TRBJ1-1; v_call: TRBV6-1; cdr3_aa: CASSKDGFTEAFF
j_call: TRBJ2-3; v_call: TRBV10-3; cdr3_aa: CAIRTGGVRGDTQYF
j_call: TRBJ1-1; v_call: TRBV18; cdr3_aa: CASSPIRVGQNTEAFF
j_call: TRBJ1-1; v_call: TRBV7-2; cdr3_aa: CASRKQGGNTEAFF
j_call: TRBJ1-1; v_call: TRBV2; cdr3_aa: CASSARYGGGTEAFF
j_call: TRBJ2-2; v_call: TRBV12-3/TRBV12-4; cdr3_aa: CASVRRRSNTGELFF
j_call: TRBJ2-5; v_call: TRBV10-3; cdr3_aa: CAISEPGTGEETQYF
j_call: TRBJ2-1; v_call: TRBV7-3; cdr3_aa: CASSSAGNEQFF
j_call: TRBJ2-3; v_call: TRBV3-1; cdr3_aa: CASSFTVLAGSDTQYF
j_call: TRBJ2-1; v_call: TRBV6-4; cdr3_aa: CASSVYGRPDNEQFF
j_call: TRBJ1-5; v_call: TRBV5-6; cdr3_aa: CTSSYQPGYSNQPQHF
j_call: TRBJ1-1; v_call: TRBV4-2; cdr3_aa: CASSQEGGGEAFF
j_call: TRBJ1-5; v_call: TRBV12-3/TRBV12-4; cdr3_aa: CASRRQEWGRNQPQHF
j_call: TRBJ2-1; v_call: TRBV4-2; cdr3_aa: CASSRTSGGALEQFF
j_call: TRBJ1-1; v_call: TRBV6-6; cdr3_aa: CASSYQGFTEAFF
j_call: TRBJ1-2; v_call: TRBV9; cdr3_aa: CASNRDGGYTF
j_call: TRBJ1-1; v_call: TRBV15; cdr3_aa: CATSRRQGGGTEAFF
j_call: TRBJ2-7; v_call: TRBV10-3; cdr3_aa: CAISELGTGDEQYF
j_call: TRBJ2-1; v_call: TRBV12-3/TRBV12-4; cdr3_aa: CASRLAGGPSSYNEQFF
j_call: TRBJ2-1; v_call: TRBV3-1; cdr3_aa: CASSPVPVTSGRAFF
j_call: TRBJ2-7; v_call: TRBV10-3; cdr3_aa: CAISDGTGDLYF
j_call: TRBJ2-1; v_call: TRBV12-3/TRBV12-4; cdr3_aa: CASSSSGGSYSSSYNEQFF